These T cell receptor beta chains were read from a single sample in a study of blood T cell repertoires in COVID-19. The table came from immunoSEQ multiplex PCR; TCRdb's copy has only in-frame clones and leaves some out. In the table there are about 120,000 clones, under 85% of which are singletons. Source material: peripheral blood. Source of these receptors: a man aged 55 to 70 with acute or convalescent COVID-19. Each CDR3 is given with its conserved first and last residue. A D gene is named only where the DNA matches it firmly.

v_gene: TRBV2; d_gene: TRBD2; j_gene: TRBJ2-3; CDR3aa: CASRRAGGLVTDTQYF; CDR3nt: TGTGCCAGCAGGCGGGCGGGAGGTCTCGTCACAGATACGCAGTATTTT
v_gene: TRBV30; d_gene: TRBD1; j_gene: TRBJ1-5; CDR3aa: CAWSVTGEKPQHF; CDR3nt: TGTGCCTGGAGTGTAACAGGGGAGAAGCCCCAGCATTTT
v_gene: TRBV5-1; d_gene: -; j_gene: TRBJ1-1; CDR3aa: CASSPLDSLTEAFF; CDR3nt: TGCGCCAGCAGCCCCCTGGACAGTCTAACTGAAGCTTTCTTT
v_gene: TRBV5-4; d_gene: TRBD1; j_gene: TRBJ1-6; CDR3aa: CASSRFEGANSPLHF; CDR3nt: TGTGCCAGCAGCCGCTTCGAGGGGGCAAATTCACCCCTCCACTTT
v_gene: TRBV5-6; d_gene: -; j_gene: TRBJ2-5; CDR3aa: CASSLGQGETQYF; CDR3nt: TGTGCCAGCAGCTTGGGTCAGGGAGAGACCCAGTACTTC
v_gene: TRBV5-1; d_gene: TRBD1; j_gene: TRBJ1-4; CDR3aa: CASSLAGQGDEKLFF; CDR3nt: TGCGCCAGCAGCCTAGCGGGACAGGGGGACGAAAAACTGTTTTTT
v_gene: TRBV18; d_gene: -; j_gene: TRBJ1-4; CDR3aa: CASSPGEFNEKLFF; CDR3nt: TGTGCCAGCTCACCAGGGGAGTTTAATGAAAAACTGTTTTTT
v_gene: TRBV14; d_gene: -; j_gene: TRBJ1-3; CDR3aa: CASRRPMDWTWGRFRLIGNTIYF; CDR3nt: TGTGCCAGCAGGCGCCCTATGGACTGGACCTGGGGAAGATTTCGTCTCATTGGAAACACCATATATTTT
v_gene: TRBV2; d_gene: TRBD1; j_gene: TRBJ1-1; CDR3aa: CASSDIGTGKTEAFF; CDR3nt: TGTGCCAGCAGTGATATTGGGACAGGGAAGACTGAAGCTTTCTTT
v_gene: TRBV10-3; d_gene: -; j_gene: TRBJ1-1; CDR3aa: CAIIGDGGSEAFF; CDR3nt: TGTGCCATCATTGGGGACGGAGGGTCTGAAGCTTTCTTT
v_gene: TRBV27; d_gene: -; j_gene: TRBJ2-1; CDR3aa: CASSLSFRGKQFF; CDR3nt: TGTGCCAGCAGTTTATCATTCAGGGGTAAGCAGTTCTTC
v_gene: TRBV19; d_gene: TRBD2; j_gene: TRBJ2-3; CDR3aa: CASSLAALTDTQYF; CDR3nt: TGTGCCAGTAGCCTAGCGGCCCTCACAGATACGCAGTATTTT
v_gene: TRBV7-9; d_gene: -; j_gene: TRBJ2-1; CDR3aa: CASSSGKSSYNEQFF; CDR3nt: TGTGCCAGCAGTTCCGGGAAGAGCTCCTACAATGAGCAGTTCTTC
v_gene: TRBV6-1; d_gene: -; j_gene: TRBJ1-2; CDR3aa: CASSEAGGVPYGYTF; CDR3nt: TGTGCCAGCAGTGAAGCGGGCGGGGTCCCCTATGGCTACACCTTC
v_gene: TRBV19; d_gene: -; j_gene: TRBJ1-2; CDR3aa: CASSIGGTHGYTF; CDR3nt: TGTGCCAGTAGTATCGGAGGTACCCATGGCTACACCTTC
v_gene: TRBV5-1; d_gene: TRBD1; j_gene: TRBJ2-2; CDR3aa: CASTSTGGGTGELFF; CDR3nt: TGCGCCAGCACCTCTACAGGGGGCGGGACCGGGGAGCTGTTTTTT
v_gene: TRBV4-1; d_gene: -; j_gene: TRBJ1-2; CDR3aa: CASSHGNSPPGGYTF; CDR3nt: TGCGCCAGCAGCCACGGTAACTCCCCCCCGGGGGGCTACACCTTC